These T cell receptor beta chains were read from a single sample in a study of T cell responses to AZD1222 COVID-19 vaccine. Clones were read by immunoSEQ multiplex PCR, and TCRdb kept only the in-frame ones, dropping some. This sample has 95,000 to 120,000 clones, with over 85% found just once. Sequenced material: peripheral blood, taken on day 0 of MenACWY control vaccination. Source of these receptors: an adult in good health. CDR3s include the opening cysteine and the closing phenylalanine or tryptophan.

CDR3: CASSLAYRGGRELFF
V: TRBV7-8
J: TRBJ2-2

CDR3: CASSLDYRRQGYTF
V: TRBV7-8
J: TRBJ1-2

CDR3: CASSLNRGGNTIYF
V: TRBV5-5
J: TRBJ1-3

CDR3: CASSKPGQGAQPQHF
V: TRBV18
J: TRBJ1-5

CDR3: CASSFSQGMVSWELFF
V: TRBV11-2
J: TRBJ2-2

CDR3: CASSEDFRDRAYQPQHF
V: TRBV6-1
J: TRBJ1-5

CDR3: CASSLSSGNTEAFF
V: TRBV5-1
J: TRBJ1-1

CDR3: CASSHGLAGISETQYF
V: TRBV5-4
J: TRBJ2-5

CDR3: CATSKDPAGANEKLFF
V: TRBV15
J: TRBJ1-4

CDR3: CASSYSGRSYNSPLHF
V: TRBV6-2/TRBV6-3
J: TRBJ1-6

CDR3: CASSPSDRAETQYF
V: TRBV9
J: TRBJ2-5